This is a list of T cell receptor beta chains from one sample in a study of T cell repertoires and Cas9 in healthy adults. The protocol was immunoSEQ multiplex PCR, while the TCRdb copy is restricted to in-frame clones and leaves out a portion. The table records tens of thousands of clones, about 90% of them present only once. The sample was CD4+ effector T cells (CD127+, CD25-, CD137-, CD154-) from PBMCs; culture status not recorded. These receptors were obtained from a human donor in good health. Each CDR3 is given with its conserved first and last residue. A D gene is named only where the DNA matches it firmly. Not every row has a clone size; where given, it reads once, few, many or a size class.

TRBV19,TRBJ1-4,.,.,14,CASSIVSGNEKLFF,TGTGCCAGTAGTATAGTCTCGGGGAATGAAAAACTGTTTTTT
TRBV7-2,TRBJ2-3,.,TRBD2,16,CASSLGAGGPPDTQYF,TGTGCCAGCAGCCTGGGGGCGGGAGGCCCCCCAGATACGCAGTATTTT
TRBV28,TRBJ1-2,.,.,14,CASSLIGDNYGYTF,TGTGCCAGCAGTTTGATCGGGGACAACTATGGCTACACCTTC
TRBV28,TRBJ2-5,.,TRBD1,15,CARPPGQGKQETQYF,TGTGCCCGTCCACCGGGACAGGGTAAACAAGAGACCCAGTACTTC
TRBV12-5,TRBJ2-5,.,.,14,CASGLGDGVETQYF,TGTGCTAGTGGTTTGGGGGACGGGGTAGAGACCCAGTACTTC
TRBV11-2,TRBJ2-5,.,TRBD1,15,CASSVTGGGAETQYF,TGTGCCAGCAGCGTGACAGGGGGGGGAGCAGAGACCCAGTACTTC
TRBV19,TRBJ2-5,once,TRBD2,13,CASSSGRVETQYF,TGTGCCAGTAGTAGCGGGAGGGTGGAGACCCAGTACTTC
TRBV30,TRBJ1-2,.,.,13,CAWSVGANYGYTF,TGTGCCTGGTCGGTGGGGGCTAACTATGGCTACACCTTC
TRBV15,TRBJ2-1,.,.,13,CATSSTLAGEQFF,TGTGCCACCAGCAGTACTCTTGCGGGTGAGCAGTTCTTC
TRBV15,TRBJ2-1,.,.,16,CATSRDKGVQGGGQFF,TGTGCCACCAGCAGAGATAAGGGGGTCCAGGGAGGTGGGCAGTTCTTC
TRBV5-4,TRBJ1-4,once,.,16,CASSLGTANEGEKLFF,TGTGCCAGCAGCTTGGGGACAGCTAATGAAGGTGAAAAACTGTTTTTT
TRBV19,TRBJ2-5,once,TRBD1,13,CASSPQGAGGQYF,TGTGCCAGTAGTCCTCAGGGGGCAGGGGGCCAGTACTTC
TRBV4-2,TRBJ2-2,.,TRBD1,16,CASSQGNRGQTGELFF,TGTGCCAGCAGCCAAGGGAACAGGGGGCAAACCGGGGAGCTGTTTTTT
TRBV4-1,TRBJ2-3,.,.,15,CASTGLASGTDTQYF,TGCGCCAGCACCGGCCTAGCCTCCGGCACAGATACGCAGTATTTT
TRBV4-2,TRBJ1-2,.,.,13,CASSQGDVYGYTF,TGTGCCAGCAGCCAAGGGGACGTCTATGGCTACACCTTC
TRBV7-2,TRBJ2-1,.,TRBD2,14,CASSVGLAGDEQFF,TGTGCCAGCAGCGTGGGACTAGCGGGAGATGAGCAGTTCTTC
TRBV19,TRBJ2-2,.,.,17,CASTFILSTANTGELFF,TGTGCCAGTACCTTTATTTTATCTACTGCGAACACCGGGGAGCTGTTTTTT
TRBV19,TRBJ1-2,once,TRBD1,14,CASSITGTAYGYTF,TGTGCCAGTAGTATCACCGGGACAGCCTATGGCTACACCTTC
TRBV5-1,TRBJ1-1,.,.,13,CASSLNRNTEAFF,TGCGCCAGCAGCTTGAATAGGAACACTGAAGCTTTCTTT
TRBV19,TRBJ2-6,.,.,16,CASSIAGFNGANVLTF,TGTGCCAGTAGTATCGCAGGGTTCAACGGGGCCAACGTCCTGACTTTC
TRBV7-9,TRBJ2-3,once,TRBD2,15,CASSSPSGVKDTQYF,TGTGCCAGCAGCTCACCTAGCGGGGTGAAAGATACGCAGTATTTT
TRBV7-2,TRBJ2-3,.,TRBD1,15,CASSRTGTDTDTQYF,TGTGCCAGCAGCCGAACCGGGACAGACACAGATACGCAGTATTTT
TRBV14,TRBJ1-2,.,TRBD1,14,CASSQGRGFGGYTF,TGTGCCAGCAGCCAAGGCAGGGGGTTTGGAGGCTACACCTTC
TRBV9,TRBJ2-4,.,.,13,CASGGAGKNIQYF,TGTGCCAGCGGGGGGGCTGGCAAAAACATTCAGTACTTC
TRBV7-9,TRBJ1-6,.,.,15,CASSIRGSNNSPLHF,TGTGCCAGCAGCATAAGGGGATCTAATAATTCACCCCTCCACTTT
TRBV7-9,TRBJ2-1,.,.,13,CASIRITYNEQFF,TGTGCCAGCATACGGATTACCTACAATGAGCAGTTCTTC
TRBV5-4,TRBJ1-1,.,.,12,CASSPKDTEAFF,TGTGCCAGCAGCCCGAAGGACACTGAAGCTTTCTTT
TRBV5-6,TRBJ1-4,.,TRBD1,16,CASSFLSTGDREKLFF,TGTGCCAGCAGCTTCCTTTCGACAGGGGATAGGGAAAAACTGTTTTTT
TRBV5-1,TRBJ2-5,few,.,14,CASSFLGAQETQYF,TGCGCCAGCAGCTTCTTAGGGGCTCAAGAGACCCAGTACTTC
TRBV7-2,TRBJ1-3,.,.,15,CASSLLVNSGNTIYF,TGTGCCAGCAGCTTATTGGTTAACTCTGGAAACACCATATATTTT
TRBV11-2,TRBJ2-7,.,.,15,CASSTTQGWAYEQYF,TGTGCCAGCAGTACTACCCAGGGGTGGGCCTACGAGCAGTACTTC
TRBV29-1,TRBJ1-1,.,.,13,CSVGDTRDTEAFF,TGCAGCGTGGGGGACACTAGAGACACTGAAGCTTTCTTT
TRBV27,TRBJ1-4,.,.,15,CASSLGGRAVEKLFF,TGTGCCAGCAGTCTGGGGGGTCGGGCGGTTGAAAAACTGTTTTTT
TRBV6-5,TRBJ2-7,once,.,14,CASSTRDSTYEQYF,TGTGCCAGCAGTACCCGGGACTCAACCTACGAGCAGTACTTC
TRBV15,TRBJ1-2,.,.,13,CATSRGFSYGYTF,TGTGCCACCAGCAGAGGGTTCAGCTATGGCTACACCTTC
TRBV12-5,TRBJ2-5,.,.,13,CASGLARKSTQYF,TGTGCTAGTGGTTTGGCTCGGAAATCGACCCAGTACTTC
TRBV19,TRBJ2-6,.,.,13,CASMGSGANVLTF,TGTGCCAGTATGGGCTCTGGGGCCAACGTCCTGACTTTC
TRBV10-1,TRBJ2-6,once,.,14,CAPPGPRLANVLTF,TGCGCCCCCCCGGGACCCAGGCTGGCCAACGTCCTGACTTTC
TRBV6-5,TRBJ1-1,.,.,13,CASRAPPDTEAFF,TGTGCCAGCAGAGCCCCGCCGGACACTGAAGCTTTCTTT
TRBV28,TRBJ1-4,.,.,15,CASSSRTKTNEKLSF,TGTGCCAGCAGTTCGAGGACGAAAACTAATGAAAAACTGTCTTTT
TRBV7-3,TRBJ2-2,.,.,15,CASSSPGFPPGELFF,TGTGCCAGCAGCTCCCCAGGGTTCCCCCCCGGGGAGCTGTTTTTT
TRBV19,TRBJ2-1,.,TRBD1,15,CASSIGQGFLNEQFF,TGTGCCAGTAGTATCGGACAGGGGTTTTTGAATGAGCAGTTCTTC
TRBV30,TRBJ1-3,.,.,17,CAWSERGTLLSGNTIYF,TGTGCCTGGAGTGAGAGGGGGACCCTCCTCTCTGGAAACACCATATATTTT
TRBV28,TRBJ1-5,few,TRBD1,14,CASTPGQGNQPQHF,TGTGCCAGCACCCCCGGACAGGGCAATCAGCCCCAGCATTTT
TRBV19,TRBJ2-7,.,TRBD1,12,CASSPQGVEQYF,TGTGCCAGTAGTCCACAGGGGGTCGAGCAGTACTTC
TRBV6-5,TRBJ1-5,.,.,13,CASTDPTNQPQHF,TGTGCCAGCACCGATCCGACAAACCAGCCCCAGCATTTT